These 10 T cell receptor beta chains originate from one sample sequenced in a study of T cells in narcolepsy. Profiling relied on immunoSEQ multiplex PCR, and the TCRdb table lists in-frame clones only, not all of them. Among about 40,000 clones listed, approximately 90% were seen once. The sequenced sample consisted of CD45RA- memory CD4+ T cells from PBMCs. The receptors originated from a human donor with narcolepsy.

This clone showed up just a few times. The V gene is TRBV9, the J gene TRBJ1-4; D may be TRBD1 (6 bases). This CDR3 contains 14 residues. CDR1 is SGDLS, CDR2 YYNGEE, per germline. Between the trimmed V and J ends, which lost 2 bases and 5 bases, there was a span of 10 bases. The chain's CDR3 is CASSVGAGNEKLFF. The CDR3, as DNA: TGTGCCAGCAGCGTGGGGGCAGGAAATGAAAAACTGTTTTTT.

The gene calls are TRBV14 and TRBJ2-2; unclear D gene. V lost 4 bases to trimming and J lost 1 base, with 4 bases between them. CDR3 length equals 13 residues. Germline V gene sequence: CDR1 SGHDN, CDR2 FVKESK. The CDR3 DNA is TGTGCCAGCAGCCGCCAGAACACCGGGGAGCTGTTTTTT. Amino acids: CASSRQNTGELFF.

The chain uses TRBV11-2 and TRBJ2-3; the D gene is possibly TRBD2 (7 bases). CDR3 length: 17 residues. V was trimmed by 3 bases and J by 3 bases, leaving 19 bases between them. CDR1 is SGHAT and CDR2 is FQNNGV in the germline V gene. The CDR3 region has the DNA TGTGCCAGCAGCTTGCGATTAGGGGGGGCGGGAACAGATACGCAGTATTTT. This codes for CASSLRLGGAGTDTQYF.

The CDR3 loop reads CASSSRDRWSNEQFF. DNA for the CDR3: TGTGCCAGCAGCTCCCGGGACAGGTGGAGCAATGAGCAGTTCTTC. The chain links TRBV7-9 to TRBJ2-1; 8 bases are a match to TRBD1. The V gene's germline CDR1 is SEHNR and CDR2 FQNEAQ (reference sequence). J was trimmed by 6 bases and V by 4 bases; bases with no gene match: 8. This CDR3 region has 15 residues.

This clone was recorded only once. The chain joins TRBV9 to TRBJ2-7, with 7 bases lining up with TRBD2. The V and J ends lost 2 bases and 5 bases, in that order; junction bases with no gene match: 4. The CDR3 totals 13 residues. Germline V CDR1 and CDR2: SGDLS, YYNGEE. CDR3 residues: CASSVSGTHEQYF. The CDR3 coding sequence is TGTGCCAGCAGCGTCAGCGGGACCCACGAGCAGTACTTC. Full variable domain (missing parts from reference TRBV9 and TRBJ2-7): DSGVTQTPKHLITATGQRVTLRCSPRSGDLSVYWYQQSLDQGLQFLIQYYNGEERAKGNILERFSAQQFPDLHSELNLSSLELGDSALYFCASSVSGTHEQYFGPGTRLTVT.

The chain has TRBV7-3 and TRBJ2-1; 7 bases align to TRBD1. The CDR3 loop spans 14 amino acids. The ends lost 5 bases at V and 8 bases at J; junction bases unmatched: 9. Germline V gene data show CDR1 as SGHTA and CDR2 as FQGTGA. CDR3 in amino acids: CASSPDRPRDEQFF. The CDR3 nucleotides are TGTGCCAGCAGCCCGGACAGGCCCAGGGATGAGCAGTTCTTC. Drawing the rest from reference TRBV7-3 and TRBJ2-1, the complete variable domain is GAGVSQTPSNKVTEKGKYVELRCDPISGHTALYWYRQSLGQGPEFLIYFQGTGAADDSGLPNDRFFAVRPEGSVSTLKIQRTERGDSAVYLCASSPDRPRDEQFFGPGTRLTVL.

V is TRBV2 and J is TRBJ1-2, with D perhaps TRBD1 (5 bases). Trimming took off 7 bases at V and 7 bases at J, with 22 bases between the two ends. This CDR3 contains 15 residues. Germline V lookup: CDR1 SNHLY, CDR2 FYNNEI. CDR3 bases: TGTGCCAGCAAGGGCAGGGATCAATTAGGTGGTGGCTACACCTTC. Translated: CASKGRDQLGGGYTF. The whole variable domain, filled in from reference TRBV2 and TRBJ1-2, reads EPEVTQTPSHQVTQMGQEVILRCVPISNHLYFYWYRQILGQKVEFLVSFYNNEISEKSEIFDDQFSVERPDGSNFTLKIRSTKLEDSAMYFCASKGRDQLGGGYTFGSGTRLTVV.

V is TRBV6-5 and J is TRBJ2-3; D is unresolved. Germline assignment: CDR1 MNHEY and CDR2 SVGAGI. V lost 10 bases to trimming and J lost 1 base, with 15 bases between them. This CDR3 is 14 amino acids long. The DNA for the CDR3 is TGTGCCATCCGAGACCAGACCGGCACAGATACGCAGTATTTT. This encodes CAIRDQTGTDTQYF.

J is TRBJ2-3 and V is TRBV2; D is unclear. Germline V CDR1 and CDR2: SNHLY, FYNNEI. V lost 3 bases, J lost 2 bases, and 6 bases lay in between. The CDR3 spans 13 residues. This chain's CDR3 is CASSDTHTDTQYF. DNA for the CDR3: TGTGCCAGCAGTGACACTCACACAGATACGCAGTATTTT.

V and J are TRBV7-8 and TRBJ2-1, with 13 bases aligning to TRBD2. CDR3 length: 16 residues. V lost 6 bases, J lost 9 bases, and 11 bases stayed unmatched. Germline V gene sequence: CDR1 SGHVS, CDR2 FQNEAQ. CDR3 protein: CASSHAGTSGMGEQFF. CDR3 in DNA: TGTGCCAGCAGTCATGCCGGGACTAGCGGGATGGGTGAGCAGTTCTTC.